The TCR beta chain under discussion was sequenced for a study of blood T cell repertoires in COVID-19. At the level of the study: Samples of COVID-19 (acute and convalescent) were obtained from the United States, Italy and Spain. PBMCs, B-cell-depleted T cells, or T cells provided the cDNA or gDNA that made up the material.

This clone was observed a few times. This CDR3 comprises 13 residues. The germline CDR1 and CDR2 sequences are LNHDA and SQIVND (reference sequence). V shed 8 bases, J shed 4 bases, and the junction held 4 bases outside the gene matches. Generated by immunoSEQ multiplex PCR, the TCRdb table keeps only in-frame clones and is missing some. The sample contains approximately 360,000 clones, around 89% of which appear only once. The sequenced sample was peripheral blood. The source is a man aged 18 to 30 with active or convalescent COVID-19. The chain uses TRBV19 and TRBJ1-1; 10 bases are a match to TRBD1. CDR3: CASQRTGGTEAFF. CDR3 bases: TGTGCCAGTCAGCGGACAGGGGGCACTGAAGCTTTCTTT.